These 30 T cell receptor beta chains were all obtained from the same sample, sequenced in a study of shared clonotypes between healthy human individuals. This table comes from immunoSEQ multiplex PCR, and its TCRdb copy is limited to in-frame clones, with some not included. The sample has roughly 2 million clones, approximately 96% seen once; the top ten hold around 0.13%. The sequenced material came from naive CD4+ T cells sorted from blood. The subset is: CD45RA+ positively selected. These receptors originate from a young man in good health.

J is TRBJ1-2 and V is TRBV27; no definite D call. CDR3 length: 14 residues. CDR1 MNHEY and CDR2 SMNVEV come from the germline V gene (reference sequence). V dropped 8 bases and J dropped 8 bases, with 21 bases sitting between them. The CDR3 DNA reads as TGTGCCAGCGGGGATCGGGCAGGACTATGGGGCTACACCTTC. Translation: CASGDRAGLWGYTF.

This clone was observed a single time. Sequence at one end of the junction differs from germline and may be a read error. The chain recombines TRBV11-2 with TRBJ1-6; perhaps TRBD1 as D (6 bases). This CDR3 has 14 amino acids. Germline CDR1 is SGHAT and CDR2 is FQNNGV. In nucleotides, the CDR3 is TGTGCCAGCCGCTTGTGGGGGCTGAATTCACCCCTCCACTTT. It is translated as CASRLWGLNSPLHF. Together with reference TRBV11-2 and TRBJ1-6, the CDR3 gives the full variable domain: EAGVAQSPRYKIIEKRQSVAFWCNPISGHATLYWYQQILGQGPKLLIQFQNNGVVDDSQLPKDRFSAERLKGVDSTLKIQPAKLEDSAVYLCASRLWGLNSPLHFGNGTRLTVT.

This clone was detected only once. V gene TRBV19 combines with J gene TRBJ2-4, with D perhaps assigned TRBD1 or TRBD2 (5 bases each). CDR1 and CDR2 (germline): LNHDA, SQIVND (reference sequence). The germline V and J ends were trimmed by 7 bases and 6 bases, with 19 bases remaining between them. The CDR3 sequence is 15 residues long. CDR3 DNA: TGTGCCAGTACCCCCGCTGGGGACGCCGGAAACATTCAGTACTTC. Translated, it gives CASTPAGDAGNIQYF.

This clone was picked up one time. The chain carries TRBV6-5 and TRBJ1-6; no clear D gene. The CDR3 is made up of 14 amino acids. Germline lookup yields CDR1 MNHEY and CDR2 SVGAGI. Trimming left V 8 bases short and J 2 bases short, with 10 bases between. In DNA form, the CDR3 reads TGTGCCAGCCGCAGCGAGCCCTATAATTCACCCCTCCACTTT. Amino acid sequence: CASRSEPYNSPLHF.

This sequence joins TRBV6-5 and TRBJ2-4; tentatively, D is TRBD1 or TRBD2 (5 bases each). The CDR3 runs 13 residues. Trimming removed 5 bases at V and 4 bases at J, with 9 bases between. Per germline, CDR1 MNHEY and CDR2 SVGAGI. In nucleotides, the CDR3 is TGTGCCAGCAGTCGGGACGGTAAAAACATTCAGTACTTC. This codes for CASSRDGKNIQYF.

The V and J genes are TRBV30 and TRBJ2-7; TRBD1 matches 8 bases. CDR1 and CDR2 from the germline V gene are GTSNPN and SVGIG (reference sequence). This CDR3 comprises 14 residues. Trimming removed 1 base from V and 3 bases from J; junction bases left unmatched: 5. The CDR3 here is CAWSGTGRRYEQYF. The DNA for the CDR3 is TGTGCCTGGAGTGGGACAGGGAGGCGCTACGAGCAGTACTTC.

The chain links TRBV9 to TRBJ2-5, with D possibly matching TRBD2 (6 bases). V was trimmed by 2 bases and J by 1 base, leaving 9 bases between them. Per the germline V gene, CDR1 is SGDLS and CDR2 is YYNGEE. The CDR3 spans 14 residues. The CDR3 DNA sequence: TGTGCCAGCAGCGTTTACGGGGGCCAAGAGACCCAGTACTTC. Amino acid sequence: CASSVYGGQETQYF.

J is TRBJ2-2 and V is TRBV18; unclear D gene. V lost 1 base to trimming and J lost 0 bases, with 6 bases between them. From germline, CDR1 is KGHSH and CDR2 LQKENI. The CDR3 totals 15 residues. CDR3 bases: TGTGCCAGCTCACCACTCCCTACGAACACCGGGGAGCTGTTTTTT. Protein product: CASSPLPTNTGELFF.

For the CDR3, the DNA is TGTGCCAGCAGTAGCTTCTCCACAGATACGCAGTATTTT. Amino acid sequence: CASSSFSTDTQYF. The chain links TRBV7-2 to TRBJ2-3, with D unresolved. Germline V gene sequence: CDR1 SGHTA, CDR2 FQGNSA. The CDR3 is made up of 13 amino acids. Deletions cut 6 bases from V and 2 bases from J, with 9 bases between.

As concerns this clone: This CDR3 is also generated by other DNA sequences in the sample. The CDR3 nucleotides are TGTGCCTGGAGTGTCTCAGCTAGCACAGATACGCAGTATTTT. It specifies CAWSVSASTDTQYF. This chain joins TRBV30 and TRBJ2-3; D is uncertain. This CDR3 has 14 amino acids. CDR1 GTSNPN and CDR2 SVGIG come from the germline V gene (reference sequence). Trimming stripped 0 bases from V and 0 bases from J, with 7 bases between.

With regard to this clone: This CDR3 is also generated by other DNA sequences in the sample. The J gene is TRBJ2-7, the V gene TRBV7-8; 7 nucleotides align to TRBD2. The CDR3 covers 15 residues. The ends lost 1 base at V and 0 bases at J; junction bases unmatched: 3. Germline V gene data show CDR1 as SGHVS and CDR2 as FQNEAQ. In DNA form, the CDR3 reads TGTGCCAGCAGCTTAGTTGGCGGGAGCTCCTACGAGCAGTACTTC. Its translation is CASSLVGGSSYEQYF.

This sequence joins TRBV10-3 and TRBJ1-6; 7 bases are a match to TRBD1. Germline assignment: CDR1 ENHRY and CDR2 SYGVKD. V was pared by 2 bases and J by 7 bases, with 2 bases of the junction left unmatched. The length of the CDR3 is 14 residues. CDR3 in DNA: TGTGCCATCAGTGAGAAGACAGGGAATTCACCCCTCCACTTT. Amino acid sequence: CAISEKTGNSPLHF.

This clone has just one count. This chain connects TRBV25-1 to TRBJ1-3; D possibly corresponds to TRBD1 (5 bases). Trimming pared 1 base from V and 1 base from J, leaving 14 bases between. The CDR3 consists of 17 residues. The germline V gene encodes CDR1 MGHDK and CDR2 SYGVNS. This CDR3 is CASSEWQAGASGNTIYF. The DNA for the CDR3 is TGTGCCAGCAGTGAATGGCAGGCTGGGGCATCTGGAAACACCATATATTTT.

J is TRBJ1-2 and V is TRBV19; TRBD1 might be the D (6 bases). Between the trimmed V and J ends, which lost 1 base and 7 bases, there was a span of 19 bases. The CDR3 consists of 16 residues. The V gene's germline CDR1 is LNHDA and CDR2 SQIVND (reference sequence). Here the CDR3 DNA reads TGTGCCAGTAGTATAGCAGCCCCGGGGGGGCTCGGTGGCTACACCTTC. This codes for CASSIAAPGGLGGYTF.

A single count supports this clone. The chain combines TRBV7-3 with TRBJ2-7, with a weak D call TRBD1 (8 bases). The V gene lost 4 bases and the J gene lost 2 bases, with 15 bases spanning the gap. The CDR3 has 15 residues. From germline, CDR1 is SGHTA and CDR2 FQGTGA. The CDR3 sequence: CASSSGQGGPYEQYF. The CDR3 coding sequence is TGTGCCAGCAGCTCCGGACAGGGAGGGCCCTACGAGCAGTACTTC.

V is TRBV27 and J is TRBJ1-6; D remains unclear. The V and J ends lost 0 bases and 0 bases respectively, with 12 bases between them. Per germline, CDR1 MNHEY and CDR2 SMNVEV (reference sequence). CDR3 length equals 18 residues. The CDR3 region has the DNA TGTGCCAGCAGTTTATCGTCTACCGAACGCTCCTATAATTCACCCCTCCACTTT. Translating gives CASSLSSTERSYNSPLHF.

The chain joins TRBV6-6 to TRBJ1-2; D unclear. The CDR3 has 12 residues. Germline CDR1 reads MNHNY; CDR2 reads SVGAGI (reference sequence). V dropped 5 bases and J dropped 4 bases, with 8 bases sitting between them. CDR3 DNA sequence: TGTGCCAGCAGTGACCCAGTCTATGGCTACACCTTC. Protein product: CASSDPVYGYTF.

The chain employs TRBV10-3 and TRBJ2-1, with 10 bases identical to TRBD2. The CDR3 sequence is 16 residues long. V trimming: 2 bases; J trimming: 0 bases; junction bases outside the gene matches: 1. Germline assignment: CDR1 ENHRY and CDR2 SYGVKD. The CDR3 nucleotides are TGTGCCATCAGTGAGGTAGCGGGGGGCTCCTACAATGAGCAGTTCTTC. This gives the protein CAISEVAGGSYNEQFF.

The V call is TRBV30, the J call TRBJ2-7, with TRBD2 identical over 9 bases. V lost 2 bases and J lost 0; bases outside the gene matches: 5. The CDR3 is 15 residues long. CDR1 GTSNPN and CDR2 SVGIG come from the germline V gene (reference sequence). CDR3 DNA: TGTGCCTGGAGTTTGACTAGCGGAAGCTCCTACGAGCAGTACTTC. Translated, it gives CAWSLTSGSSYEQYF.

As to this clone: This sample includes further DNA sequences coding for the same CDR3. J is TRBJ2-1 and V is TRBV10-3; D not certain. The V gene lost 2 bases and the J gene lost 6 bases, with 2 bases spanning the gap. CDR3 size: 11 residues. Germline V gene sequence: CDR1 ENHRY, CDR2 SYGVKD. CDR3 DNA: TGTGCCATCAGTGAGAGCAATGAGCAGTTCTTC. Its translation is CAISESNEQFF.

The chain links TRBV6-5 to TRBJ2-7; TRBD2 aligns across 8 bases. CDR1 and CDR2 from the germline V gene are MNHEY and SVGAGI. The junction had 5 bases not matched to a gene; V was cut back by 2 bases and J by 2 bases. The length of the CDR3 is 15 residues. The CDR3 DNA reads as TGTGCCAGCAGTTACCGGGAGGGGAGGCCCTACGAGCAGTACTTC. This codes for CASSYREGRPYEQYF.

V is TRBV30 and J is TRBJ1-1, with 10 bases lining up with TRBD1. The CDR3 contains 17 residues. Trimming took 1 base from V and 4 from J; bases not matched to a gene: 12. Germline V gene sequence: CDR1 GTSNPN, CDR2 SVGIG (reference sequence). The CDR3 region has the DNA TGTGCCTGGAGTGCCCCCGGGACAGGGGATGGGGGCACTGAAGCTTTCTTT. Translating gives CAWSAPGTGDGGTEAFF.

This rearrangement joins TRBV5-1 to TRBJ2-2; weak D call: TRBD2 (6 bases). V dropped 2 bases and J dropped 1 base, with 9 bases sitting between them. CDR3 length equals 15 residues. The germline gives CDR1 SGHRS, CDR2 YFSETQ. CDR3 loop: CASSFAGRNTGELFF. The CDR3 DNA sequence: TGCGCCAGCAGCTTCGCCGGGAGGAACACCGGGGAGCTGTTTTTT.

Of note for this clone: Other DNA variants within this sample encode the same CDR3. The chain uses TRBV30 and TRBJ2-5; D may be TRBD1 or TRBD2 (6 bases each). This CDR3 comprises 12 residues. Trimming removed 3 bases from V and 4 bases from J, with 9 bases in between. Germline-derived CDR1 and CDR2 are GTSNPN and SVGIG (reference sequence). The DNA of the CDR3 is TGTGCCTGGAGAGGGGGAGGAGAGACCCAGTACTTC. Protein sequence: CAWRGGGETQYF.

The chain joins TRBV7-2 to TRBJ1-4; D ambiguous. V was trimmed by 6 bases and J by 5 bases, leaving 4 bases between them. From germline, CDR1 is SGHTA and CDR2 FQGNSA. The CDR3 is made up of 11 amino acids. The CDR3 sequence: CASRGNEKLFF. CDR3 nucleotide sequence: TGTGCCAGCAGGGGAAATGAAAAACTGTTTTTT.

CDR3 bases: TGTGCCAGCAGCTTAATACGGTCAGCAACTGAAGCTTTCTTT. This encodes CASSLIRSATEAFF. V gene TRBV11-2 combines with J gene TRBJ1-1, with no clear D. The V end was cut by 2 bases, the J end by 5 bases, with 12 bases between. The CDR3 extends over 14 amino acids. CDR1 and CDR2 from the germline V gene are SGHAT and FQNNGV.

This chain links TRBV11-3 with TRBJ2-2, with 8 nucleotides matching TRBD1. The germline CDR1 and CDR2 sequences are SGHNT and YENEEA. The junction had 8 bases not matched to a gene; V was cut back by 4 bases and J by 4 bases. This CDR3 is built from 16 residues. CDR3 coding DNA: TGTGCCAGCAGCTCTGCGGACAGGGTTGCCACCGGGGAGCTGTTTTTT. Its protein is CASSSADRVATGELFF. The full variable domain, with the rest looked up from reference TRBV11-3 and TRBJ2-2, is EAGVVQSPRYKIIEKKQPVAFWCNPISGHNTLYWYLQNLGQGPELLIRYENEEAVDDSQLPKDRFSAERLKGVDSTLKIQPAELGDSAVYLCASSSADRVATGELFFGEGSRLTVL.

J is TRBJ2-1 and V is TRBV7-2; 7 bases fit TRBD2. J lost 3 bases, V lost 0 bases, and 8 bases had no gene match. The CDR3 runs 17 residues. CDR1 is SGHTA and CDR2 is FQGNSA in the germline V gene. CDR3 in DNA: TGTGCCAGCAGCTTAGCGTTGGCGACTAGCAACTACAATGAGCAGTTCTTC. It specifies CASSLALATSNYNEQFF.

As to this clone: Other DNA sequences in the sample encode the same CDR3. The rearrangement uses TRBV18 and TRBJ2-3; D remains ambiguous. The germline V gene has CDR1 KGHSH and CDR2 LQKENI. V was pared by 0 bases and J by 1 base, with 5 bases between. The CDR3 extends over 14 amino acids. The CDR3: CASSPPAGTDTQYF. Here the CDR3 DNA reads TGTGCCAGCTCACCACCGGCAGGCACAGATACGCAGTATTTT. The whole variable domain, remainder taken from reference TRBV18 and TRBJ2-3, is NAGVMQNPRHLVRRRGQEARLRCSPMKGHSHVYWYRQLPEEGLKFMVYLQKENIIDESGMPKERFSAEFPKEGPSILRIQQVVRGDSAAYFCASSPPAGTDTQYFGPGTRLTVL.

The rearrangement links TRBV7-2 to TRBJ2-1, with TRBD2 as a possible D gene (6 bases). From germline, CDR1 is SGHTA and CDR2 FQGNSA. The V gene lost 0 bases and the J gene lost 4 bases, with 10 bases spanning the gap. The CDR3 spans 15 residues. The CDR3: CASSLAWGGYNEQFF. In nucleotides, the CDR3 is TGTGCCAGCAGCTTAGCGTGGGGAGGTTACAATGAGCAGTTCTTC.